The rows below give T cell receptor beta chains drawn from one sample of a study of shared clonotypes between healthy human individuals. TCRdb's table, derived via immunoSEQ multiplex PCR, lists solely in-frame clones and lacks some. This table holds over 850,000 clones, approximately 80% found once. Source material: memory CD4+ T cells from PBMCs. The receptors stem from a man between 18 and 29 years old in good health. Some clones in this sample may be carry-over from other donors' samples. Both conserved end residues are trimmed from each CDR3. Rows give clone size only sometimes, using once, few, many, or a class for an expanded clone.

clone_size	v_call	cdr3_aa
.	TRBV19	ASSSRTGFHEKLF
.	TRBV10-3	AISDRAGGNQPQH
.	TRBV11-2	ASSLLSPGPQDYNEQF
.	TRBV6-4	ASRGDRYEGYT
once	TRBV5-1	ASSLVAGGPYNEQF
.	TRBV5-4	ASSLDRGDTWDEQF
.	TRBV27	ASSLDHPDTQQY
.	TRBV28	ASSFGQGHNQPQH
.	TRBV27	ASSLSMGLAAYEQY
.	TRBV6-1	ASSEVLTEAF
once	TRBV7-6	ASSPPETQY
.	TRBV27	ASSSWGRSTEAF
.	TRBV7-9	AGDRQALNYGYT
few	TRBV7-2	ASSLIHYEQY
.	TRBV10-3	AISESDRAAGYT
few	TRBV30	AWVRGSGNEQF
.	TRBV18	ASSSTGPPNLETQY
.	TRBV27	ASVYPTGLNTEAF
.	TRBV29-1	SVERESSYNEQF
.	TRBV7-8	ASSLILAGVTGELF
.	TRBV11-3	ASSPTWGFGTDTQY
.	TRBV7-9	ASSREGQFSYEQY
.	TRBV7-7	ASSLTGVNEQF
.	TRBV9	ASSSNGYGANVLT
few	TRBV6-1	ASSGSGVLGYYGYT
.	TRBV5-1	ASSSEGGTNEKLF
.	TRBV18	ASSPGSTYNSPLH
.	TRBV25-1	ASSELGVAYEQY
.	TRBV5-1	ASSKGLAGEGEQY
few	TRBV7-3	ASSVSGASSYEQY
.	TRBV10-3	AISESRDNYGYT
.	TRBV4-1	ASSQEALRRPQH
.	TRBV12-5	ASGSRTGPTNYGYT
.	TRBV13	ASSARWGGETQY
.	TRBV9	ASSVDPQLSGNTIY
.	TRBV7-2	ASSAQGRGYEQY
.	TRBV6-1	ASSVGSNQPQH
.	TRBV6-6	ASSYAETQY
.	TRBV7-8	ASSLTEVRQAQPQH
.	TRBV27	ASSQQGNYGYT
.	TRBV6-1	ASSVDRGGGEQF
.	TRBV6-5	ASSYEVGMNTEAF
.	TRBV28	ASSPGFSSYNEQF
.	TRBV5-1	ASSLGDSTDTQY
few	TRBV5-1	ASSLFLPTIVAKGEQF
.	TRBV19	ASHRDRGAGELF
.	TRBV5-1	ASSLVRDSYEQY
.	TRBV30	AWEERRSLY
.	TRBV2	ASSEAARYNNEQF